These 11 T cell receptor beta chains were sequenced from one sample in a study of shared clonotypes between healthy human individuals. The assay was immunoSEQ multiplex PCR, and TCRdb's table has in-frame clones only and misses some. The table shows about 560,000 clones, with 70% to 80% occurring only once. Specimen: PBMCs. These receptors were obtained from a woman aged 40 to 50 in good health. Some clones in this sample may be carry-over from other donors' samples.

The V and J genes are TRBV30 and TRBJ1-5; D might be TRBD1 (6 bases). The ends were cut back, 1 base at V and 7 bases at J, with 14 bases in the middle. Germline V lookup: CDR1 GTSNPN, CDR2 SVGIG (reference sequence). The CDR3 consists of 14 residues. CDR3 sequence reads: CAWSATGLGQPQHF. The DNA for the CDR3 is TGTGCCTGGAGTGCAACAGGGCTCGGCCAGCCCCAGCATTTT.

The chain is built from TRBV5-4 and TRBJ2-1; TRBD1 aligns across 7 bases. The CDR3 length is 14 residues. Germline-derived CDR1 and CDR2 are SGHNT and YYREEE (reference sequence). The V gene end was trimmed by 2 bases and the J gene end by 4 bases; junction bases not matched to a gene: 3. CDR3 residues: CASSLDRVYNEQFF. The CDR3 region has the DNA TGTGCCAGCAGCTTAGACAGGGTTTACAATGAGCAGTTCTTC.

The CDR3, as DNA: TGTGCCAGCAGCTCGGGACTAGCGGGAGGAGCCTACAATGAGCAGTTCTTC. As protein: CASSSGLAGGAYNEQFF. This chain joins TRBV9 and TRBJ2-1, with TRBD2 matching 15 bases. The CDR3 is 17 amino acids. Germline V gives CDR1 SGDLS, CDR2 YYNGEE. The V segment lost 4 bases and the J segment 2 bases; nucleotides outside the gene matches: 4.

The genes are TRBV7-9 and TRBJ2-1; 9 bases line up with TRBD2. In germline, CDR1 is SEHNR, CDR2 FQNEAQ (reference sequence). With V trimmed by 5 bases and J by 4 bases, 6 bases remained unmatched. This CDR3 has 15 amino acids. The CDR3 protein is CASSLSGSVYNEQFF. CDR3 in DNA: TGTGCCAGCAGCCTTAGCGGGAGTGTTTACAATGAGCAGTTCTTC.

The chain couples TRBV28 to TRBJ1-3, with a tentative D call TRBD1 (5 bases). The CDR3 covers 16 residues. Germline CDR1 MDHEN, CDR2 SYDVKM. The germline V and J ends were trimmed by 2 bases and 1 base, with 12 bases remaining between them. The CDR3 region has the DNA TGTGCCAGCAGTTTAAGGGCCAGGGAATCTGGAAACACCATATATTTT. Translated, it gives CASSLRARESGNTIYF.

This chain connects TRBV10-2 to TRBJ2-7; 10 bases line up with TRBD1. Germline V gives CDR1 WSHSY, CDR2 SAAADI. The CDR3 covers 14 residues. The junction had 2 bases not matched to a gene; V was cut back by 3 bases and J by 3 bases. CDR3 bases: TGCGCCAGCAGTGAAAGGACAGGGGGCTACGAGCAGTACTTC. Protein sequence: CASSERTGGYEQYF.

The sample holds a few counts of this clone. The gene calls are TRBV6-6 and TRBJ2-1; TRBD2 matches at 7 bases. V lost 6 bases, J lost 7 bases, and 12 bases stayed unmatched. The CDR3 is 15 residues long. In germline, CDR1 is MNHNY, CDR2 SVGAGI (reference sequence). The CDR3 sequence: CASSPAAGVWNEQFF. The CDR3 DNA follows: TGTGCCAGCAGCCCTGCCGCGGGAGTTTGGAATGAGCAGTTCTTC.

This clone was counted between two and nine times. The chain has TRBV29-1 and TRBJ2-1, with 10 nucleotides matching TRBD2. This CDR3 contains 14 residues. V shed 4 bases and J 5 bases; nucleotides not matched to a gene: 5. In germline, CDR1 is SQVTM, CDR2 ANQGSEA. The CDR3 protein is CSVGSGRDNNEQFF. The CDR3 nucleotides are TGCAGCGTTGGAAGCGGGAGGGACAACAATGAGCAGTTCTTC.

This clone appeared many times. The CDR3 DNA reads TGTGCCAGCAGTTACGAGCGGGAGACCTCCTACGAGCAGTACTTC. Its translation is CASSYERETSYEQYF. The J gene is TRBJ2-7, the V gene TRBV6-6; 8 bases line up with TRBD2. Germline trimming cut 2 bases from V and 0 bases from J; bases unmatched to any gene: 3. This CDR3 has 15 amino acids. CDR1 and CDR2 from the germline V gene are MNHNY and SVGAGI (reference sequence).

V gene TRBV27 combines with J gene TRBJ2-1; 8 bases map to TRBD2. V lost 3 bases to trimming and J lost 6 bases; unmatched junction nucleotides: 7. Germline V gene data show CDR1 as MNHEY and CDR2 as SMNVEV (reference sequence). This CDR3 has 15 residues. The CDR3 sequence is CASSLRAGAFNEQFF. CDR3 DNA sequence: TGTGCCAGCAGTTTGAGAGCGGGAGCTTTCAATGAGCAGTTCTTC.

With respect to this clone: The same CDR3 arises from other DNA sequences in this sample as well. V is TRBV18 and J is TRBJ2-7; D call uncertain. The ends were cut back, 3 bases at V and 0 bases at J, with 3 bases in the middle. The V gene's germline CDR1 is KGHSH and CDR2 LQKENI. The CDR3 consists of 12 residues. This CDR3 is CASSPSSYEQYF. CDR3 DNA sequence: TGTGCCAGCTCACCTTCCTCCTACGAGCAGTACTTC.